These 23 T cell receptor beta chains originate from one sample sequenced in a study of blood T cell repertoires in COVID-19. The data were produced by immunoSEQ multiplex PCR, yet TCRdb's version contains in-frame clones alone and is incomplete. Of a few hundred thousand clones in the sample, more than 70% are singletons; the top ten hold around 3%. Sequenced sample: peripheral blood. Receptors were obtained from a woman in her twenties or thirties with COVID-19, enrolled during active disease.

This clone occurred once. The CDR3 loop reads CASSLAGRGANYGYTF. CDR3 DNA sequence: TGTGCCAGCAGCTTAGCGGGCCGGGGAGCTAACTATGGCTACACCTTC. V gene TRBV7-2 combines with J gene TRBJ1-2, with unresolved D. The V end lost 0 bases, the J end lost 0 bases, and 11 bases lay between the germline ends. There are 16 residues in the CDR3. Germline V gene lookup returns CDR1 SGHTA and CDR2 FQGNSA.

This clone was picked up one time. This chain uses TRBV7-2 with TRBJ1-5; D perhaps matches TRBD1 (5 bases). This CDR3 contains 14 residues. Germline-derived CDR1 and CDR2 are SGHTA and FQGNSA. The V end lost 3 bases, the J end lost 7 bases, and 13 bases lay between the germline ends. In nucleotides, the CDR3 is TGTGCCAGCAGCTTCGGGGGGAAAGGACAGCCCCAGCATTTT. Encoded protein: CASSFGGKGQPQHF. Full variable domain (rest looked up from reference TRBV7-2 and TRBJ1-5): GAGVSQSPSNKVTEKGKDVELRCDPISGHTALYWYRQSLGQGLEFLIYFQGNSAPDKSGLPSDRFSAERTGGSVSTLTIQRTQQEDSAVYLCASSFGGKGQPQHFGDGTRLSIL.

The CDR3 spells CASTRQGAHQPQHF. DNA of the CDR3: TGTGCCAGTACCCGACAGGGGGCCCATCAGCCCCAGCATTTT. The chain couples TRBV19 to TRBJ1-5; 10 bases map to TRBD1. V gave up 7 bases and J gave up 5 bases; unmatched junction bases: 5. This CDR3 contains 14 residues. Germline CDR1 LNHDA, CDR2 SQIVND (reference sequence). The full variable domain, its missing parts supplied by reference TRBV19 and TRBJ1-5, is DGGITQSPKYLFRKEGQNVTLSCEQNLNHDAMYWYRQDPGQGLRLIYYSQIVNDFQKGDIAEGYSVSREKKESFPLTVTSAQKNPTAFYLCASTRQGAHQPQHFGDGTRLSIL.

The chain is built from TRBV5-4 and TRBJ2-1, with 8 bases identical to TRBD2. Germline-derived CDR1 and CDR2 are SGHNT and YYREEE (reference sequence). The CDR3 runs to 15 residues. V was clipped by 3 bases and J by 8 bases; unmatched bases: 10. The CDR3 protein is CASSSGLAARDEQFF. The CDR3 bases are TGTGCCAGCAGCTCCGGACTAGCCGCGAGGGATGAGCAGTTCTTC. Combining the CDR3 with reference TRBV5-4 and TRBJ2-1 gives the whole variable domain ETGVTQSPTHLIKTRGQQVTLRCSSQSGHNTVSWYQQALGQGPQFIFQYYREEENGRGNFPPRFSGLQFPNYSSELNVNALELDDSALYLCASSSGLAARDEQFFGPGTRLTVL.

Only one count was recorded for this clone. This rearrangement joins TRBV6-4 to TRBJ2-1; possibly TRBD2 for D (5 bases). The CDR3 runs 14 residues. V was cut by 1 base and J by 10 bases, with 14 bases left in between. Germline values: CDR1 MRHNA, CDR2 SNTAGT. The CDR3 DNA sequence: TGTGCCAGCAGTGACTGGGCGGGTGTTACCGAGCAGTTCTTC. This translates into CASSDWAGVTEQFF.

V usage is TRBV15 and J usage is TRBJ2-2; tentative D call: TRBD1 (6 bases). Trimming removed 4 bases from V and 3 bases from J, with 12 bases in between. The CDR3 is made up of 15 amino acids. Germline V CDR1 and CDR2: LNHNV, YYDKDF (reference sequence). The CDR3, as DNA: TGTGCCACCAGCAAATTGGCAGGGGACACCGGGGAGCTGTTTTTT. Translated, it gives CATSKLAGDTGELFF. Full variable domain (outside the CDR3, taken from reference TRBV15 and TRBJ2-2): DAMVIQNPRYQVTQFGKPVTLSCSQTLNHNVMYWYQQKSSQAPKLLFHYYDKDFNNEADTPDNFQSRRPNTSFCFLDIRSPGLGDTAMYLCATSKLAGDTGELFFGEGSRLTVL.

V and J are TRBV10-3 and TRBJ2-1, with 8 bases lining up with TRBD2. Germline V gene sequence: CDR1 ENHRY, CDR2 SYGVKD. After removal of 3 bases from V and 2 bases from J, the junction contained 3 bases not matched to a gene. This CDR3 has 15 amino acids. The CDR3 coding sequence is TGTGCCATCAGTGATGCCGGGAGGGCCTACAATGAGCAGTTCTTC. Amino acid sequence: CAISDAGRAYNEQFF.

This chain connects TRBV12-3 or TRBV12-4 to TRBJ2-3; D uncertain. Trimming took 2 bases from V and 14 from J, leaving 8 bases between them. The CDR3 is 10 amino acids. CDR3 amino acids: CASSLLFPYF. CDR3 coding DNA: TGTGCCAGCAGTTTATTATTCCCGTATTTT.

The rearrangement joins TRBV28 to TRBJ1-1; D possibly corresponds to TRBD1 (6 bases). CDR3 length: 13 residues. Germline V lookup: CDR1 MDHEN, CDR2 SYDVKM. Trimming took off 5 bases at V and 5 bases at J, with 12 bases between the two ends. DNA for the CDR3: TGTGCCAGCAGTACAGGGTACTATACTGAAGCTTTCTTT. Translating it yields CASSTGYYTEAFF.

CDR3 loop: CASSPQQGEKTNEQFF. CDR3 nucleotides: TGTGCCAGCTCACCGCAACAGGGGGAAAAAACCAATGAGCAGTTCTTC. The chain has TRBV18 and TRBJ2-1; 8 positions match TRBD1. The V segment lost 3 bases and the J segment 6 bases; nucleotides outside the gene matches: 10. The CDR3 length is 16 residues. Germline V gives CDR1 KGHSH, CDR2 LQKENI.

The gene calls are TRBV5-8 and TRBJ2-7; no clear D gene. This CDR3 comprises 12 residues. Trimming stripped 4 bases from V and 6 bases from J, with 11 bases between. Germline CDR1 reads SGHTS; CDR2 reads YDEGEE. CDR3 loop: CASSRPLREQYV. The CDR3, as DNA: TGTGCCAGCAGCCGTCCCCTGCGCGAGCAGTACGTC.

The chain uses TRBV19 and TRBJ1-2; D is perhaps TRBD1 (6 bases). Deletions cut 5 bases from V and 8 bases from J, with 15 bases between. Germline CDR1 LNHDA, CDR2 SQIVND (reference sequence). CDR3 length: 13 residues. This chain's CDR3 is CASSWTDGQGYTF. CDR3 DNA sequence: TGTGCCAGTAGTTGGACAGACGGACAGGGCTACACCTTC.

This chain connects TRBV4-1 to TRBJ2-1, with D tentatively TRBD2 (5 bases). Germline CDR1 and CDR2: MGHRA and YSYEKL. Trimming stripped 1 base from V and 7 bases from J, with 14 bases between. The CDR3 covers 15 residues. The CDR3 nucleotides are TGCGCCAGCAGCCAAGCGGTCGGGGAACCAAATGAGCAGTTCTTC. Its translation: CASSQAVGEPNEQFF.

The chain uses TRBV7-2 and TRBJ1-5; D possibly corresponds to TRBD1 (5 bases). With 1 base removed from V and 2 bases from J, the gap between germline ends came to 18 bases. The length of the CDR3 is 18 residues. The germline gives CDR1 SGHTA, CDR2 FQGNSA. CDR3 DNA sequence: TGTGCCAGCAGCTTAGTCCCGGACACGCGCGCCGGCAATCAGCCCCAGCATTTT. Protein product: CASSLVPDTRAGNQPQHF.

J is TRBJ2-3 and V is TRBV4-3, with TRBD1 matching over 7 bases. Unmatched junction bases numbered 5, after V lost 0 bases and J lost 5 bases. The germline CDR1 and CDR2 sequences are LGHNA and YSLEER. The CDR3 is made up of 15 amino acids. The CDR3 spells CASSQEVRGLDTQYF. CDR3 nucleotides: TGCGCCAGCAGCCAAGAGGTCAGGGGGTTAGATACGCAGTATTTT.

The DNA of the CDR3 is TGTGCCAGCAGACACCCCGGGACAGGGGGCACTGAAGCTTTCTTT. Its translation is CASRHPGTGGTEAFF. The chain carries TRBV6-5 and TRBJ1-1; 11 positions match TRBD1. Germline values: CDR1 MNHEY, CDR2 SVGAGI. The CDR3 is 15 residues long. J lost 4 bases, V lost 6 bases, and 7 bases had no gene match.

This chain joins TRBV18 and TRBJ2-3; TRBD2 matches 9 bases. After removal of 2 bases from V and 7 bases from J, the junction contained 7 bases not matched to a gene. Per the germline V gene, CDR1 is KGHSH and CDR2 is LQKENI. This CDR3 has 15 amino acids. The CDR3 reads CASSPTGTSRNTQYF. The CDR3 region has the DNA TGTGCCAGCTCACCAACCGGGACTAGCAGAAATACGCAGTATTTT.

The chain is built from TRBV10-1 and TRBJ1-6; 9 bases fit TRBD1. The V gene's germline CDR1 is WNHNN and CDR2 SYGVQD (reference sequence). This CDR3 region has 14 residues. Unmatched junction bases numbered 5, after V lost 6 bases and J lost 8 bases. The DNA of the CDR3 is TGCGCCAGCAGGGACAGGGGAACGGATTCACCCCTCCACTTT. As protein: CASRDRGTDSPLHF.

J is TRBJ2-7 and V is TRBV5-6, with D perhaps matching TRBD2 (6 bases). CDR1 is SGHDT and CDR2 is YYEEEE in the germline V gene. This CDR3 comprises 16 residues. The V and J ends lost 4 bases and 7 bases respectively, with 24 bases between them. The chain's CDR3 is CASSTNAGSIFGEQYF. As DNA, the CDR3 is TGTGCCAGCAGCACTAACGCGGGGTCAATATTCGGGGAGCAGTACTTC.

The chain links TRBV6-1 to TRBJ1-3, with D possibly TRBD1 on 5 matching bases. The CDR3 runs to 19 residues. The germline V gene has CDR1 MNHNS and CDR2 SASEGT. V was shortened by 1 base and J by 0 bases, with 19 bases between the two germline ends. CDR3 region: CASSEGEGSYESSGNTIYF. Written as DNA, the CDR3 is TGTGCCAGCAGTGAAGGGGAGGGGTCTTACGAGAGCTCTGGAAACACCATATATTTT.

The V and J genes are TRBV10-1 and TRBJ2-7; 7 nucleotides match TRBD1. CDR3 size: 16 residues. Trimming took 3 bases from V and 2 from J; bases not matched to a gene: 10. Germline CDR1 reads WNHNN; CDR2 reads SYGVQD (reference sequence). CDR3 residues: CASSDIGTARTYEQYF. The CDR3, as DNA: TGCGCCAGCAGTGACATTGGGACAGCGAGAACCTACGAGCAGTACTTC.

CDR3: CASSLMASTHNEQFF. The CDR3 bases are TGTGCCAGCAGTTTAATGGCTAGCACCCACAATGAGCAGTTCTTC. This chain connects TRBV27 to TRBJ2-1; possible D gene TRBD2, 5 bases. V lost 2 bases to trimming and J lost 5 bases, with 13 bases between them. Germline CDR1 is MNHEY and CDR2 is SMNVEV (reference sequence). This CDR3 spans 15 amino acids.

The V gene is TRBV30, the J gene TRBJ2-1; D remains ambiguous. V lost 2 bases, J lost 4 bases, and 18 bases lay in between. Germline loops: CDR1 GTSNPN, CDR2 SVGIG (reference sequence). The CDR3 is 16 residues long. The CDR3 here is CAWSTSFGGFYNEQFF. CDR3 DNA: TGTGCCTGGAGTACCAGTTTTGGCGGCTTTTACAATGAGCAGTTCTTC.